This T cell receptor beta chain was documented in a study of blood T cells in healthy people across ages. Whole-study context: Template switching captured about one barcoded beta molecule per two T cells. Findings and caveats of the study: A roughly linear age-dependent decrease characterized TCR beta diversity per million T cells.

Of note for this clonotype: Its cognate antigen is unknown.

Germline assignment: CDR1 MNHEY and CDR2 SMNVEV (reference sequence). CDR3 length equals 14 residues. Isolation yielded PBMCs, at least 6.5 million per sample, in every case. Primed by a sample-barcoded 5' primer and a J-beta primer mix, a second PCR proceeded for 7 to 11 cycles. Each cDNA molecule carried a tag from a template-switch adaptor that contained 12 random nucleotides. TCRdb reprocessed the 5' RACE reads with MiXCR, giving one entry per CDR3 protein. In the table there are 1.5 million to 1.9 million distinct CDR3 sequences, 35% to 45% of which are singletons. V gene TRBV27 combines with J gene TRBJ2-4, with 14 bases lining up with TRBD2. The end of the DNA is better explained by TRBJ2-7, so the J call may be wrong. The source of this sequence is a woman between 18 and 29 years old in good health. The specimen sequenced was blood. CDR3 bases: TGTGCCAGCGCCGGGACTAGCGGGAGTTACGAGCAGTACTTC. It is translated as CASAGTSGSYEQYF.